Sequencing of this T cell receptor beta chain was carried out in a study of cytomegalovirus exposure and HLA in healthy donors. Turning to this clone: Its antigen is not identified.

Study-wide results and limits: That first-cohort TCR clusters tended to co-occur in the 120 or so validation repertoires was found in a later analysis. Specific recognition of CMV antigens was confirmed in vitro for a few chains (all CMV-associated). Reported performance of the classifier showed diagnosis of cytomegalovirus status with high specificity and sensitivity.

This CDR3 is built from 16 residues. In germline, CDR1 is MNHNS, CDR2 SASEGT. Trimming at V came to 2 bases and at J to 2 bases, leaving 8 bases not matched to a gene. Method: immunoSEQ multiplex PCR; TCRdb's copy keeps in-frame clones and lacks some. The sample lists under 300,000 clones, roughly 85% occurring once. Material for sequencing was PBMCs. This chain joins TRBV6-1 and TRBJ2-5; 7 bases are a match to TRBD1. This receptor was taken from a woman between 18 and 29 years old in good health and CMV-seronegative. The DNA for the CDR3 is TGTGCCAGCAGTGAACTGGGGACAGCAGGTCAAGAGACCCAGTACTTC. Translating gives CASSELGTAGQETQYF.